This T cell receptor beta chain was sequenced during a study of T cell repertoires in cytomegalovirus infection. Only a few counts were recorded for this clonotype. Its target is not known. Each CDR3 protein is one row after TCRdb ran MiXCR on the reads. Counted here are some 800,000 distinct CDR3 sequences, about 29% occurring once; the ten biggest clones make up roughly 13%. This CDR3 comprises 16 residues. CDR1 and CDR2 from the germline V gene are SGHRS and YFSETQ. Trimming stripped 4 bases from V and 0 bases from J, with 14 bases between. The sequences come from cultured CD8+ T cells from PBMCs, collected from culture after CMV antigen stimulation. The TCR comes from a human donor in good health (CMV status not recorded). Some clones in this sample may be carry-over from other donors' samples. The chain links TRBV5-1 to TRBJ2-1; no clear D. The CDR3, as DNA: TGCGCCAGCAGCCTCCCCTCATCAACCTCCTACAATGAGCAGTTCTTC. Translating gives CASSLPSSTSYNEQFF.